This TCR beta chain originates from a study of blood T cell repertoires in COVID-19. The overall study: Samples of COVID-19 (acute and convalescent) were obtained from the United States, Italy and Spain.

This clone occurred a few times. While infection was still active, Seattle patients were enrolled and then followed longitudinally. Assay: immunoSEQ multiplex PCR; the TCRdb copy retains only in-frame clones and omits some. The sample has 300,000 to 350,000 clones, 90% seen once. This CDR3 is 15 amino acids long. Trimming left V 0 bases short and J 5 bases short, with 11 bases between. Germline CDR1 MGHRA, CDR2 YSYEKL. This sequence joins TRBV4-1 and TRBJ1-5; D gene unclear. The sequenced sample consisted of peripheral blood. The sequence derives from a woman aged 30 to 39 with COVID-19, enrolled during active disease. The CDR3 nucleotides read TGCGCCAGCAGCCAAGAATGGCAGCGAGATCAGCCCCAGCATTTT. Amino acids: CASSQEWQRDQPQHF.